This entry lists 9 T cell receptor beta chains sequenced from one sample in a study of blood T cell repertoires in COVID-19 (TCRdb year 2020). The library was obtained by the immunoSEQ multiplex PCR assay. Imported from immuneACCESS, the table was reduced by TCRdb to in-frame sequences with V and J called. These copies leave out some clones; in studies compared against another copy, an unresolved V gene accounts for under half, and the cause of the remainder is not known. The sample yields around 200,000 clones; around nine tenths were counted once. Roughly 3.3% of the sample lies in the top ten. The sample consisted of peripheral blood. The receptor source for this set is a man between 65 and 85 years old with acute or convalescent COVID-19.

The gene calls are TRBV5-6 and TRBJ1-5, with D possibly matching TRBD1 (6 bases). V lost 2 bases to trimming and J lost 4 bases, with 10 bases between them. The CDR3 is made up of 14 amino acids. CDR1 and CDR2 from the germline V gene are SGHDT and YYEEEE. DNA of the CDR3: TGTGCCAGCAGCTTAGGACAGATTAATCAGCCCCAGCATTTT. Translated, it gives CASSLGQINQPQHF. Supplemented by reference TRBV5-6 and TRBJ1-5, the full variable domain reads DAGVTQSPTHLIKTRGQQVTLRCSPKSGHDTVSWYQQALGQGPQFIFQYYEEEERQRGNFPDRFSGHQFPNYSSELNVNALLLGDSALYLCASSLGQINQPQHFGDGTRLSIL.

This clone was recorded only once. The chain couples TRBV4-1 to TRBJ2-2; maybe TRBD1 (5 bases). CDR3 length: 16 residues. Trimming took 4 bases from V and 5 from J, leaving 17 bases between them. Germline CDR1 and CDR2: MGHRA and YSYEKL. The CDR3 DNA follows: TGCGCCAGCAGCCCCTCGGCTGGGGCGGTAACCGGGGAGCTGTTTTTT. Amino acid sequence: CASSPSAGAVTGELFF.

The chain joins TRBV27 to TRBJ2-3; 11 bases match TRBD2. Per germline, CDR1 MNHEY and CDR2 SMNVEV (reference sequence). V shed 6 bases, J shed 5 bases, and the junction held 7 bases outside the gene matches. CDR3 size: 15 residues. The CDR3: CASRTTSGSRDTQYF. For the CDR3, the DNA is TGTGCCAGCAGGACCACTAGCGGGAGTCGAGATACGCAGTATTTT.

The chain has TRBV28 and TRBJ2-7; maybe TRBD1 (6 bases). Trimming removed 3 bases at V and 5 bases at J, with 11 bases between. CDR1 and CDR2 (germline): MDHEN, SYDVKM. The CDR3 spans 13 residues. CDR3 bases: TGTGCCAGCAGTTTCACAGGGACGGACGAGCAGTACTTC. Amino acid sequence: CASSFTGTDEQYF.

The chain is built from TRBV9 and TRBJ2-3; 11 bases are shared with TRBD2. Trimming at V came to 2 bases and at J to 5 bases, leaving 4 bases not matched to a gene. The CDR3 is made up of 15 amino acids. Germline values: CDR1 SGDLS, CDR2 YYNGEE. DNA for the CDR3: TGTGCCAGCAGCGTCCTAGCGGGAGGTCGAGATACGCAGTATTTT. This sequence encodes CASSVLAGGRDTQYF.

The genes are TRBV5-1 and TRBJ1-1; 9 nucleotides line up with TRBD1. The trim removed 4 bases at V and 10 bases at J, leaving 8 bases unmatched. Germline V gene data show CDR1 as SGHRS and CDR2 as YFSETQ. The CDR3 has 13 residues. CDR3 protein: CASSPNTGGLAFF. The CDR3 DNA follows: TGCGCCAGCAGCCCGAATACAGGGGGCTTAGCTTTCTTT.

This clone came up once. V usage is TRBV10-3 and J usage is TRBJ2-1, with a tentative D call TRBD1 (5 bases). The CDR3 spans 13 residues. Germline CDR1 is ENHRY and CDR2 is SYGVKD. The V and J ends lost 0 bases and 9 bases respectively, with 9 bases between them. The CDR3 sequence is CAISESGPGEQFF. The CDR3 DNA reads as TGTGCCATCAGTGAGTCGGGGCCGGGTGAGCAGTTCTTC.

The chain recombines TRBV6-1 with TRBJ1-2; D perhaps matches TRBD1 (5 bases). The ends were cut back, 7 bases at V and 8 bases at J, with 11 bases in the middle. The germline gives CDR1 MNHNS, CDR2 SASEGT. The CDR3 is 11 residues long. The CDR3 sequence is CASTGYSGYTF. CDR3 DNA sequence: TGTGCCAGCACAGGGTATAGCGGCTACACCTTC.

The rearrangement links TRBV28 to TRBJ2-5; D possibly corresponds to TRBD1 (5 bases). Trimming shortened V by 6 bases and J by 1 base, and 15 bases separated the two germline ends. Per germline, CDR1 MDHEN and CDR2 SYDVKM. The CDR3 is 15 amino acids. The CDR3: CASRSVGHTQETQYF. The CDR3 bases are TGTGCCAGCAGGTCGGTCGGACACACCCAAGAGACCCAGTACTTC.